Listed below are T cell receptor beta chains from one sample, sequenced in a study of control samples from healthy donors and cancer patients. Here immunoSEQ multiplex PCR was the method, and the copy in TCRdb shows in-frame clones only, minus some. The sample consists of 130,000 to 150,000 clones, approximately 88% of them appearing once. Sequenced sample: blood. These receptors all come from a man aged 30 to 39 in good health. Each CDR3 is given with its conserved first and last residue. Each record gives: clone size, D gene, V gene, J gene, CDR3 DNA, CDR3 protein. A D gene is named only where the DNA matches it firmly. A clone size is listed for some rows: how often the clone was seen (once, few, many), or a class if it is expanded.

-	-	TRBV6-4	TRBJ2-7	TGTGCCAGCAGCCAACAGGGGAGGTACGAGCAGTACTTC	CASSQQGRYEQYF
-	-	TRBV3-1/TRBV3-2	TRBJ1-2	TGTGCCAGCAGCCAAGCGCCACAATTCAGGGGCTACACCTTC	CASSQAPQFRGYTF
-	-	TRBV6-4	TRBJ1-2	TGTGCCAGCAGTGCCGATCAATCAAGCGGTGGCTACACCTTC	CASSADQSSGGYTF
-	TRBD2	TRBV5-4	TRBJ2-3	TGTGCCAGCAGCCCCGGGGGGACTCATCAAGATACGCAGTATTTT	CASSPGGTHQDTQYF
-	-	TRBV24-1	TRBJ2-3	TGTGGAGAGGGAGGTCGGGCAGATACGCAGTATTTT	CGEGGRADTQYF
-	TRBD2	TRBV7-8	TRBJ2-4	TGTGCCAGCAGCCTTGGGGAGGGCATTCAGTACTTC	CASSLGEGIQYF
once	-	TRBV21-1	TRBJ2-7	TGTGCCAGCAGCAAAAGCGAGAATAAGGTGATTCTCGAGCAGTACTTC	CASSKSENKVILEQYF
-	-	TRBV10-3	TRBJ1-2	TGTGCCATCAGTGAATCCAGGGGAGTCAACTATGGCTACACCTTC	CAISESRGVNYGYTF
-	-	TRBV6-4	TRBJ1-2	TGTGCCAGCAGTGACTTCCCAGAAAATGGCTACACCTTC	CASSDFPENGYTF
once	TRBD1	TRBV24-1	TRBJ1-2	TGTGCCACCAGTGATTTCGACAGGGCGTATGGCTACACCTTC	CATSDFDRAYGYTF
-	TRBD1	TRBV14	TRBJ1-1	TGTGCCAGCAGCCGCGGGACAGGGGGCTTTACTGAAGCTTTCTTT	CASSRGTGGFTEAFF
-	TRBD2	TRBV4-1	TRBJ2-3	TGCGCCAGCAGCCCTAGCGGGGGCCACACAGATACGCAGTATTTT	CASSPSGGHTDTQYF
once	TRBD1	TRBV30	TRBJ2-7	TGTGCCTGGAGTACCTCTAGGGACAGAAAGTACGAGCAGTACTTC	CAWSTSRDRKYEQYF
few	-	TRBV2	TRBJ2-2	TGTGCCAGCAGATCGAACGCCGGGGAGCTGTTTTTT	CASRSNAGELFF
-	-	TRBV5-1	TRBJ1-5	TGCGCCAGCAGCTTGGACGGCAATCAGCCCCAGCATTTT	CASSLDGNQPQHF
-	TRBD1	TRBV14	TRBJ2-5	TGTGCCAGCAGTCTACAGGGGGTTGAGACCCAGTACTTC	CASSLQGVETQYF
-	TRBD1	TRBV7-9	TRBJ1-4	TGTGCCAGCAGCAGACAGGGTGCAACTAATGAAAAACTGTTTTTT	CASSRQGATNEKLFF
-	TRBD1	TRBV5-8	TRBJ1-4	TGTGCCAGCAGCTTGGGACAGGGTCGGGAAAAACTGTTTTTT	CASSLGQGREKLFF
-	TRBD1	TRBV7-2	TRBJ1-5	TGTGCCAGCAGACTGGCGGGGACAGGGGACAATCAGCCCCAGCATTTT	CASRLAGTGDNQPQHF
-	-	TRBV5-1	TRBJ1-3	TGCGCCAGCAGTCCTTCCGGGGGGCTAGGAAACACCATATATTTT	CASSPSGGLGNTIYF
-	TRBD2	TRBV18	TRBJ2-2	TGTGCCAGCTCCCTCACCATTCGCCGGGGGGGCCAAAGCACCGGGGAGCTGTTTTTT	CASSLTIRRGGQSTGELFF
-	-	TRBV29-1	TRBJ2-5	TGCAGCGTTGATGCAACAACGAGATGGTACCAAGAGACCCAGTACTTC	CSVDATTRWYQETQYF
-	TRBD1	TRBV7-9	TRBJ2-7	TGTGCCAGCAGCTGGGGTCGGGACAGGGGGTCTGAGCAGTACTTC	CASSWGRDRGSEQYF
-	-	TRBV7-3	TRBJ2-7	TGTGCCAGCAGCTTGGATAGCGGATCCTACGAGCAGTACTTC	CASSLDSGSYEQYF
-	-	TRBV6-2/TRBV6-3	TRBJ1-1	TGTGCCAGCAGTTACGGTGGAGGGTCTTACACTGAAGCTTTCTTT	CASSYGGGSYTEAFF
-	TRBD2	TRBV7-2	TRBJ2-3	TGTGCCAGCAGCCAAGGACTAGCGGTAGATACGCAGTATTTT	CASSQGLAVDTQYF
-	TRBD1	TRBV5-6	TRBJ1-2	TGTGCCAGCAGCTTACAGGGGGTGAATGGCTACACCTTC	CASSLQGVNGYTF
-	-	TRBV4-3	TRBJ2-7	TGCGCCAGCAGCCAGGATCCGGGACGCAAGGCCTACGAGCAGTACTTC	CASSQDPGRKAYEQYF
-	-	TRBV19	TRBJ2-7	TGTGCCAGCAGCTCGGTGGGACCCTACGAGCAGTACTTC	CASSSVGPYEQYF
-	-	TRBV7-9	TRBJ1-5	TGTGCCAGCAGCTCCGGCCGGGGGCGGGATTCTCAGCCCCAGCATTTT	CASSSGRGRDSQPQHF